This T cell receptor (beta chain) was identified during a study of blood T cell repertoires in COVID-19. The wider study: Acute-phase and convalescent COVID-19 samples originated in the United States, Italy and Spain. T cells, B-cell-depleted T cells, or PBMCs supplied cDNA or gDNA.

Germline assignment: CDR1 MNHEY and CDR2 SVGAGI. CDR3 length: 16 amino acids. Trimming at V came to 0 bases and at J to 7 bases, leaving 1 base not matched to a gene. In the source study's methods: Estimates of nucleated cell counts were drawn from the amplification of reference gene primers. The protocol was immunoSEQ multiplex PCR, while the TCRdb copy is restricted to in-frame clones and leaves out a portion. V, J and clone size were drawn from that table, and D and trimming were deduced from the DNA. The sample shows more than 300,000 clones, roughly nine tenths of them seen only once. Living in 25 or so US areas, the participants were between 18 and 89 years of age.

The V gene is TRBV6-5, the J gene TRBJ1-6; 12 nucleotides line up with TRBD1. The source material was PBMCs or T cells enriched from blood (not recorded which). This clonotype originated in a woman between 40 and 55 years old who had been exposed to COVID-19. In DNA form, the CDR3 reads TGTGCCAGCAGTTACTCGGGACAGGGGGCAAATTCACCCCTCCACTTT. Its translation is CASSYSGQGANSPLHF.